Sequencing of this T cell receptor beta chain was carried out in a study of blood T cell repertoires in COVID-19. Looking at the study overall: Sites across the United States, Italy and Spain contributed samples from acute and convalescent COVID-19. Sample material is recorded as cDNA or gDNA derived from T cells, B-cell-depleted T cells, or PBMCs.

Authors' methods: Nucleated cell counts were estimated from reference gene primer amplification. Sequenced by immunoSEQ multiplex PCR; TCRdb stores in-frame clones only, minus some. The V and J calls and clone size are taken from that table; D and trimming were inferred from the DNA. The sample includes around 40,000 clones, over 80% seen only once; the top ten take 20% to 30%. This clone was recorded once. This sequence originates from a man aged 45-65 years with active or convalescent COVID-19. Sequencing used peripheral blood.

CDR3 DNA: TGTGCCAGCAGCCCCGGGACAGCTAACTATGGCTACACCTTC. Amino acid sequence: CASSPGTANYGYTF. V and J are TRBV7-3 and TRBJ1-2; TRBD1 matches at 7 bases. In germline, CDR1 is SGHTA, CDR2 FQGTGA. The CDR3 consists of 14 residues. J was trimmed by 0 bases and V by 5 bases; bases with no gene match: 3.